These 26 T cell receptor beta chains were all obtained from the same sample, sequenced in a study of cytomegalovirus exposure and HLA in healthy donors. PCR primers comprised 60 Vbeta and 13 Jbeta primers. Produced via immunoSEQ multiplex PCR; TCRdb's table is partial and in-frame only. The table has some 150,000 clones, 75% to 80% seen once. Source material: PBMCs. The receptors derive from a man aged 35 to 55 in good health and CMV-seropositive.

The chain is built from TRBV28 and TRBJ1-2; D ambiguous. The CDR3 runs to 14 residues. CDR1 MDHEN and CDR2 SYDVKM come from the germline V gene. V dropped 1 base and J dropped 1 base, with 7 bases sitting between them. The CDR3 DNA reads as TGTGCCAGCAGTTTATTTCAGGTTAACTATGGCTACACCTTC. Translating gives CASSLFQVNYGYTF.

This clone has more than one count but fewer than ten. This chain uses TRBV5-1 with TRBJ2-2; no definite D call. V lost 3 bases and J lost 1, with 7 bases in between. CDR1 and CDR2 from the germline V gene are SGHRS and YFSETQ. The length of the CDR3 is 14 residues. The CDR3 sequence: CASSSVKNTGELFF. The CDR3 DNA sequence: TGCGCCAGCAGCTCCGTAAAGAACACCGGGGAGCTGTTTTTT.

CDR3 sequence reads: CASSPPGGGVPNYGYTF. The CDR3 DNA is TGTGCCAGCAGTCCACCGGGGGGGGGAGTACCTAACTATGGCTACACCTTC. The chain combines TRBV27 with TRBJ1-2, with a possible D match to TRBD1 (5 bases). V was clipped by 5 bases and J by 0 bases, with 19 bases between them. CDR3 length: 17 amino acids. Germline-derived CDR1 and CDR2 are MNHEY and SMNVEV (reference sequence).

This chain joins TRBV11-3 and TRBJ2-7; 7 nucleotides line up with TRBD1. The V segment lost 1 base and the J segment 3 bases; nucleotides outside the gene matches: 12. Germline lookup yields CDR1 SGHNT and CDR2 YENEEA. This CDR3 has 17 amino acids. The CDR3 loop is CASSLVSGTALVYEQYF. CDR3 coding DNA: TGTGCCAGCAGCTTAGTATCCGGGACAGCTTTAGTCTACGAGCAGTACTTC.

The chain carries TRBV6-5 and TRBJ1-4, with TRBD1 matching over 8 bases. Trimming cost V 4 bases and J 8 bases; bases outside gene matches: 6. CDR3 length: 14 residues. Germline loops: CDR1 MNHEY, CDR2 SVGAGI. The CDR3 is CASSSGQGWEKLFF. CDR3 bases: TGTGCCAGCAGTTCTGGACAGGGTTGGGAAAAACTGTTTTTT.

The chain is built from TRBV5-1 and TRBJ2-5; TRBD2 might be the D (5 bases). The end of the DNA fits TRBJ2-7 better, so the J call may be wrong. The germline CDR1 and CDR2 sequences are SGHRS and YFSETQ. This CDR3 comprises 16 residues. This chain's CDR3 is CASSRQGGGLSYEQYF. As DNA, the CDR3 is TGCGCCAGCAGCCGCCAAGGAGGAGGACTCTCCTACGAGCAGTACTTC.

This clone was detected once. The CDR3 sequence is CASSTTSVETQYF. CDR3 nucleotides: TGTGCCAGTAGTACCACTAGCGTAGAGACCCAGTACTTC. The V call is TRBV19, the J call TRBJ2-5; TRBD2 matches 7 bases. J lost 4 bases, V lost 4 bases, and 3 bases had no gene match. This CDR3 contains 13 residues. The germline V gene encodes CDR1 LNHDA and CDR2 SQIVND (reference sequence).

V gene TRBV19 combines with J gene TRBJ1-5; D perhaps matches TRBD1 (5 bases). Germline V CDR1 and CDR2: LNHDA, SQIVND (reference sequence). Trimming stripped 6 bases from V and 3 bases from J, with 15 bases between. This CDR3 spans 15 amino acids. CDR3 sequence: CASSKTATNNQPQHF. The CDR3 DNA sequence: TGTGCCAGTAGCAAGACAGCAACCAACAATCAGCCCCAGCATTTT.

This chain connects TRBV11-2 to TRBJ2-7, with 8 bases that match TRBD1. The germline V gene encodes CDR1 SGHAT and CDR2 FQNNGV. The CDR3 is 13 amino acids. J lost 5 bases, V lost 5 bases, and 5 bases had no gene match. The CDR3: CASSPPDRDEQYF. DNA for the CDR3: TGTGCCAGCAGCCCACCGGACAGGGACGAGCAGTACTTC.

The rearrangement joins TRBV27 to TRBJ2-1; tentative D call: TRBD1 (6 bases). Between the trimmed V and J ends, which lost 5 bases and 7 bases, there was a span of 9 bases. Looked up from germline, CDR1 is MNHEY and CDR2 is SMNVEV (reference sequence). The CDR3 contains 12 residues. The CDR3 DNA reads TGTGCCAGCAGTGTCCAGGGGAATGAGCAGTTCTTC. This sequence encodes CASSVQGNEQFF.

This chain connects TRBV18 to TRBJ2-7; TRBD2 matches at 10 bases. The CDR3 extends over 14 amino acids. V trimming: 0 bases; J trimming: 6 bases; junction bases outside the gene matches: 2. Germline CDR1 reads KGHSH; CDR2 reads LQKENI. CDR3 DNA sequence: TGTGCCAGCTCACCACCGGCTAGCGGGAGCGAGCAGTACTTC. This translates into CASSPPASGSEQYF.

This chain connects TRBV2 to TRBJ2-1; 9 bases line up with TRBD2. Germline values: CDR1 SNHLY, CDR2 FYNNEI. V was clipped by 4 bases and J by 9 bases; unmatched bases: 10. The CDR3 is 15 residues long. CDR3 nucleotides: TGTGCCAGCAGTGTTGCGTCTAGCGGGATCACTGAGCAGTTCTTC. Its protein product is CASSVASSGITEQFF.

This clone was counted a few times. This chain links TRBV10-3 with TRBJ2-7; weak D call: TRBD2 (6 bases). In germline, CDR1 is ENHRY, CDR2 SYGVKD. Deletions cut 0 bases from V and 13 bases from J, with 16 bases between. There are 13 residues in the CDR3. In nucleotides, the CDR3 is TGTGCCATCAGTGAGTCCCCCACCCGGGAGCCTTACTTC. This codes for CAISESPTREPYF.

The rearrangement uses TRBV5-1 and TRBJ2-2; D is unresolved. Trimming stripped 0 bases from V and 0 bases from J, with 6 bases between. In germline, CDR1 is SGHRS, CDR2 YFSETQ. CDR3 length: 15 amino acids. CDR3: CASSLETPNTGELFF. CDR3 nucleotide sequence: TGCGCCAGCAGCTTGGAGACTCCGAACACCGGGGAGCTGTTTTTT.

The chain joins TRBV11-3 to TRBJ2-2; 13 nucleotides line up with TRBD2. CDR3 size: 16 residues. V shed 10 bases and J 3 bases; nucleotides not matched to a gene: 8. Germline assignment: CDR1 SGHNT and CDR2 YENEEA. DNA for the CDR3: TGTGCCAATACTACACTAGCGGGAGGGGACACCGGGGAGCTGTTTTTT. Protein product: CANTTLAGGDTGELFF.

In DNA, the CDR3 is TGCGCCAGCAGTGAGGCTAGCGGGAGTAACTACGAGCAGTACTTC. Protein product: CASSEASGSNYEQYF. This rearrangement joins TRBV10-1 to TRBJ2-7; 10 positions match TRBD2. Looked up from germline, CDR1 is WNHNN and CDR2 is SYGVQD (reference sequence). The V segment lost 2 bases and the J segment 3 bases; nucleotides outside the gene matches: 4. The CDR3 has 15 residues.

The chain has TRBV7-8 and TRBJ2-1; weak D call: TRBD2 (5 bases). V lost 11 bases, J lost 4 bases, and 9 bases lay in between. The CDR3 consists of 11 residues. CDR1 is SGHVS and CDR2 is FQNEAQ in the germline V gene. CDR3 DNA: TGTGCCGGAGGCGATTACAATGAGCAGTTCTTC. Its protein product is CAGGDYNEQFF.

This sequence joins TRBV19 and TRBJ2-5; 7 bases match TRBD1. Germline V gene sequence: CDR1 LNHDA, CDR2 SQIVND (reference sequence). Trimming cost V 6 bases and J 5 bases; bases outside gene matches: 6. The CDR3 totals 13 residues. The CDR3 DNA is TGTGCCAGTAGCGACAGGGTGGGCGAGACCCAGTACTTC. Translation: CASSDRVGETQYF.

A remark on this clone: Sequence at one end of the junction differs from germline and may be a read error. The rearrangement joins TRBV7-9 to TRBJ1-1; 7 bases line up with TRBD1. CDR3 length: 17 residues. From germline, CDR1 is SEHNR and CDR2 FQNEAQ (reference sequence). CDR3 bases: TGTTCCAGCAGCCAAAGAAGCGGGTATCAGGGGGGTTCTGAAGCTTTCTTT. Its translation is CSSSQRSGYQGGSEAFF.

This clone was observed a single time. V and J are TRBV28 and TRBJ1-5; no reliable D call. Per the germline V gene, CDR1 is MDHEN and CDR2 is SYDVKM. The CDR3 sequence is 17 residues long. Between the trimmed V and J ends, which lost 6 bases and 0 bases, there was a span of 18 bases. This CDR3 is CASRTHYSDYSNQPQHF. CDR3 nucleotide sequence: TGTGCCAGCAGAACGCATTACAGTGATTATAGCAATCAGCCCCAGCATTTT.

The V call is TRBV27, the J call TRBJ2-2; 7 nucleotides align to TRBD1. The V and J ends lost 6 bases and 4 bases, in that order; junction bases with no gene match: 8. The length of the CDR3 is 15 residues. Germline V gene lookup returns CDR1 MNHEY and CDR2 SMNVEV (reference sequence). CDR3 in amino acids: CASRTTGMPTGELFF. The CDR3 DNA is TGTGCCAGCAGAACGACAGGGATGCCCACCGGGGAGCTGTTTTTT.

Note on this clone: The junction departs from germline at one end; a sequencing error may be responsible. This chain links TRBV6-5 with TRBJ2-7; 7 bases fit TRBD2. In germline, CDR1 is MNHEY, CDR2 SVGAGI. The CDR3 covers 15 residues. The CDR3 here is CASGYGAGGIYEQYF. The CDR3 coding sequence is TGTGCCAGCGGTTACGGGGCCGGGGGGATCTACGAGCAGTACTTC.

The chain uses TRBV2 and TRBJ1-1; a possible D gene is TRBD1 (5 bases). The CDR3 spans 13 residues. Trimming removed 7 bases from V and 0 bases from J, with 9 bases in between. CDR1 and CDR2 from the germline V gene are SNHLY and FYNNEI. The CDR3 region is CASKPGMNTEAFF. CDR3 DNA sequence: TGTGCCAGCAAGCCAGGGATGAACACTGAAGCTTTCTTT.

This sequence joins TRBV27 and TRBJ2-5; possibly TRBD1 for D (5 bases). CDR1 is MNHEY and CDR2 is SMNVEV in the germline V gene (reference sequence). V was clipped by 2 bases and J by 6 bases, with 16 bases between them. The CDR3 spans 15 residues. Written as DNA, the CDR3 is TGTGCCAGCAGTTTAATCCCTCCCAGGGCAAAGACCCAGTACTTC. Protein product: CASSLIPPRAKTQYF.

The chain couples TRBV19 to TRBJ1-4; 11 bases map to TRBD1. V lost 1 base and J lost 8; bases outside the gene matches: 0. Germline CDR1 and CDR2: LNHDA and SQIVND (reference sequence). The CDR3 is made up of 14 amino acids. CDR3 residues: CASSIGTGGEKLFF. CDR3 bases: TGTGCCAGTAGTATAGGGACAGGGGGCGAAAAACTGTTTTTT.

The chain joins TRBV5-4 to TRBJ2-3; D gene ambiguous. The length of the CDR3 is 11 residues. V lost 5 bases to trimming and J lost 2 bases, with 3 bases between them. In germline, CDR1 is SGHNT, CDR2 YYREEE (reference sequence). Here the CDR3 reads CASSNTDTQYF. Here the CDR3 DNA reads TGTGCCAGCAGTAACACAGATACGCAGTATTTT.